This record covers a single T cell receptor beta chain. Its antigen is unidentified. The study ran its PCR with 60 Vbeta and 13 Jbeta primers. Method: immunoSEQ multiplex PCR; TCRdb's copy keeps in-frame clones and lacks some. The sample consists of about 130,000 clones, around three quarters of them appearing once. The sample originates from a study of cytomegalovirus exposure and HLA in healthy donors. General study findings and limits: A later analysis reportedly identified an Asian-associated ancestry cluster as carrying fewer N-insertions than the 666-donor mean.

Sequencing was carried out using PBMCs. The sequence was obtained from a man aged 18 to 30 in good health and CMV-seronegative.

The CDR3 loop reads CASSLATVGRVLFF. CDR3 bases: TGTGCCAGCAGCCTAGCGACCGTCGGCAGGGTACTGTTTTTT. V and J are TRBV11-2 and TRBJ1-4, with D maybe TRBD1 (5 bases). Germline V lookup: CDR1 SGHAT, CDR2 FQNNGV. The CDR3 totals 14 residues. Trimming removed 5 bases at V and 13 bases at J, with 20 bases between.